A selection of T cell receptor beta chains follows, all from one sample in a study of cytomegalovirus exposure and HLA in healthy donors. Sequencing used immunoSEQ multiplex PCR; TCRdb keeps in-frame clones, though not all of them. The table shows about 190,000 clones, with about three quarters occurring only once. Sequences were obtained from PBMCs. These receptors originate from a woman aged 40 to 49 in good health and CMV-seronegative. Both conserved end residues are part of each CDR3. D genes are given only for firm matches. Rows may omit the clone size; those that give it use once, few, many or a size class.

clone_size	d_call	v_call	j_call	cdr3_nt	cdr3_aa
once	TRBD1	TRBV29-1	TRBJ1-1	TGCAGCGTTAACAGGGGGACATCTACTGAAGCTTTCTTT	CSVNRGTSTEAFF
-	-	TRBV30	TRBJ1-1	TGTGCCTGGAGTGTGGGGGGATGGAGCACTGAAGCTTTCTTT	CAWSVGGWSTEAFF
-	TRBD2	TRBV30	TRBJ2-5	TGTGCCTGGAGTCGGAGTTGGTGGGGGGGAGGGTCCGAGACCCAGTACTTC	CAWSRSWWGGGSETQYF
-	TRBD1	TRBV7-2	TRBJ1-2	TGTGCCAGCAGCACCCGGACAGGGGAATATGGCTACACCTTC	CASSTRTGEYGYTF
-	-	TRBV4-3	TRBJ2-2	TGCGCCAGCAGTTTCTTTGATCGGAGCGGGGAGCTGTTTTTT	CASSFFDRSGELFF
-	-	TRBV19	TRBJ1-3	TGTGCCAGTAGTAAACCACCCGGCGGGGGAAACACCATATATTTT	CASSKPPGGGNTIYF
few	TRBD2	TRBV30	TRBJ2-5	TGTGCCTGGAGCCCTACCGGGGGGTCTATGGAGACCCAGTACTTC	CAWSPTGGSMETQYF
few	TRBD1	TRBV28	TRBJ2-3	TGTGCCAGCAGAGGGACAGGGCGCACAGATACGCAGTATTTT	CASRGTGRTDTQYF
-	-	TRBV30	TRBJ2-2	TGTGCCTGGGTAAAAGGGCTAGCTTCGAACACCGGGGAGCTGTTTTTT	CAWVKGLASNTGELFF
few	-	TRBV9	TRBJ2-1	TGTGCCAGCAGCCCCCGCGGAGATCCCTCCTACAATGAGCAGTTCTTC	CASSPRGDPSYNEQFF
-	TRBD1	TRBV29-1	TRBJ2-1	TGCAGCGTGGCAGGGGGCGGGGACAATGAGCAGTTCTTC	CSVAGGGDNEQFF
-	-	TRBV7-8	TRBJ1-5	TGTGCCAGCAGTTACGGGGCGGGGCGCGGTAGCAATCAGCCCCAGCATTTT	CASSYGAGRGSNQPQHF
-	-	TRBV7-2	TRBJ2-3	TGTGCCGGCAGCTATCCTACTAGCACAGATACGCAGTATTTT	CAGSYPTSTDTQYF
-	-	TRBV27	TRBJ1-2	TGTGCCAGCAGTTTATTCCGAGGAGATTTCTATGGCTACACCTTC	CASSLFRGDFYGYTF
-	TRBD1	TRBV12-5	TRBJ1-5	TGTGCTAGTGGTTTGGACAGGGGGCGAGTCCATCTTTATCAGCCCCAGCATTTT	CASGLDRGRVHLYQPQHF
-	TRBD1	TRBV6-6	TRBJ2-7	TGTGCCAGCAAGCGCGGGACAGGGTCCTACGAGCAGTACTTC	CASKRGTGSYEQYF
-	TRBD1	TRBV11-3	TRBJ1-4	TGTGCCAGCAGCCCAAGAAAGGGGGCAGATGAAAAACTGTTTTTT	CASSPRKGADEKLFF
few	TRBD1	TRBV5-6	TRBJ1-4	TGTGCCAGCAGCTTCTTACAGGGGGCGTCTGGTGAAAAACTGTTTTTT	CASSFLQGASGEKLFF
-	-	TRBV25-1	TRBJ2-3	TGTGCCAGCATCCGGGACTTCACAGATACGCAGTATTTT	CASIRDFTDTQYF
few	-	TRBV18	TRBJ1-3	TGTGCCAGCTCACCATTTAAACAGGTCGTCTCTGGAAACACCATATATTTT	CASSPFKQVVSGNTIYF
-	-	TRBV15	TRBJ2-1	TGTGCCACCACCAGAAAGGGAGGTGGGCGTCGGCAGTTCTTC	CATTRKGGGRRQFF
-	-	TRBV5-8	TRBJ1-5	TGTGCCAGCAGCGCCCTACCGGGTAGTACCAATCAGCCCCAGCATTTT	CASSALPGSTNQPQHF
once	-	TRBV5-4	TRBJ1-1	TGTGCCAGCAGCTTGGACGGGAGGACTCTTGTAGAAGCTTTCTTT	CASSLDGRTLVEAFF
-	-	TRBV27	TRBJ2-1	TGTGCCAGCAGTCCGGGACCGAAGCGGGCCAATGAGCAGTTCTTC	CASSPGPKRANEQFF
-	-	TRBV7-9	TRBJ1-1	TGTTCCAGCAGCTATCTCTCGAACACTGAAGCTTTCTTT	CSSSYLSNTEAFF
-	TRBD1	TRBV27	TRBJ1-2	TGTGCCAGCAGTTTATCCCAACAGGGGAAGGGCTATGGCTACACCTTC	CASSLSQQGKGYGYTF
-	TRBD1	TRBV19	TRBJ2-1	TGTGCCAGTAGTCAGGCGACAGGGGCACCCTACAATGAGCAGTTCTTC	CASSQATGAPYNEQFF
-	TRBD2	TRBV28	TRBJ2-3	TGTGCCAGCAGTTCCCCGGGACTAGCGGGAGGGGGGGATACGCAGTATTTT	CASSSPGLAGGGDTQYF
-	TRBD2	TRBV7-2	TRBJ2-1	TGTGCCAGCAGCTCCCGGGGGACTAGCGGGGGCAGCTCCTACAATGAGCAGTTCTTC	CASSSRGTSGGSSYNEQFF
-	-	TRBV19	TRBJ1-5	TGTGCCAGTAGTATAGCTCCCGGCAATCAGCCCCAGCATTTT	CASSIAPGNQPQHF
-	-	TRBV9	TRBJ2-3	TGTGCCAGCAGCGACAATCAATGGCCCACAGATACGCAGTATTTT	CASSDNQWPTDTQYF
-	-	TRBV6-1	TRBJ1-5	TGTGCCAGCAGTGAAGTAATTCTTTATAGCAATCAGCCCCAGCATTTT	CASSEVILYSNQPQHF
-	-	TRBV7-9	TRBJ1-1	TGTTCCAGCAGCTTGGGGGGGTTATCAACTGAAGCTTTCTTT	CSSSLGGLSTEAFF
-	-	TRBV19	TRBJ1-5	TGTGCCAGTAGTATTCTCCAGGGTACCTTTGAGCCCCAGCATTTT	CASSILQGTFEPQHF
-	TRBD2	TRBV30	TRBJ2-3	TGTGCCTGGAGTGCCTTTGAGCGGGAGAGGGATACGCAGTATTTT	CAWSAFERERDTQYF
-	-	TRBV6-1	TRBJ1-5	TGTGCCAGCAGTGATAAGGAGGGAAGCTCCACTCAGCCCCAGCATTTT	CASSDKEGSSTQPQHF
medium-sized	TRBD1	TRBV6-1	TRBJ2-7	TGTGCCAGCAGTGAAAGAGAGGGGACAGGGGGCTACGAGCAGTACTTC	CASSEREGTGGYEQYF
-	TRBD2	TRBV11-2	TRBJ2-7	TGTGCCAGCAGCATCACTAGCGGAGGGGCCTACGAGCAGTACTTC	CASSITSGGAYEQYF
-	TRBD1	TRBV5-1	TRBJ1-1	TGCGCCAGCAGCGTACAGGGGGCCACTGAAGCTTTCTTT	CASSVQGATEAFF
-	TRBD1	TRBV29-1	TRBJ1-4	TGCAGCGGACGCGGGACAGCTAATGAAAAACTGTTTTTT	CSGRGTANEKLFF
-	TRBD2	TRBV5-1	TRBJ2-5	TGCGCCAGCAGCTTGGATAGTAGGACTAGCCGAGAGACCCAGTACTTC	CASSLDSRTSRETQYF
-	-	TRBV7-9	TRBJ1-1	TGTGCCGGAGAGGGGCGGGGGAACACTGAAGCTTTCTTT	CAGEGRGNTEAFF
-	TRBD1	TRBV11-3	TRBJ1-1	TGTGCCAGCAGCTGGGGACAGGGGTCCACTGAAGCTTTCTTT	CASSWGQGSTEAFF
-	TRBD1	TRBV28	TRBJ1-1	TGTGCCAGCAGTTCCGGGACAGGGAACACTGAAGCTTTCTTT	CASSSGTGNTEAFF
-	TRBD2	TRBV7-2	TRBJ2-1	TGTGCCAGCAGCCGACTAGCGGCTACTTACAATGAGCAGTTCTTC	CASSRLAATYNEQFF
-	TRBD1	TRBV19	TRBJ1-2	TGTGCCAGTAGTATAGCCGGACAGGGGAACGGCTACACCTTC	CASSIAGQGNGYTF
once	TRBD2	TRBV6-6	TRBJ2-7	TGTGCCAGCAGTCTTAGCGGGGGCCCCTACGAGCAGTACTTC	CASSLSGGPYEQYF
-	TRBD1	TRBV9	TRBJ1-6	TGTGCCAGCAGCGGCGCAGGGACAGGAGGTCGTGGATCACCCCTCCACTTT	CASSGAGTGGRGSPLHF